This TCR beta chain emerged from a study of T cell changes during pregnancy in multiple sclerosis (dated 2019 in TCRdb). Regarding the study in general: In women with multiple sclerosis, the researchers looked at how the T cell repertoire shifted as pregnancy progressed.

Receptors were amplified or captured by the immunoSEQ multiplex PCR assay. TCRdb's version of the immuneACCESS table is confined to in-frame rearrangements and falls short of the full clone set. An unresolved V gene accounts for under half of the shortfall where checked; the remainder is of unknown origin. This sample is represented by roughly 99,000 clones; 80% to 95% of them were singletons. The ten largest clones capture 0.78% of the sample. Concerning this clone: The antigen this receptor binds is unknown. No per-base quality is available; no much larger clone lies one base away.

According to the germline V gene, CDR1 reads SGHRS and CDR2 reads YFSETQ. V is pruned by 4 bases and J by 0 bases, leaving 18 bases of the junction without a gene match. The CDR3 numbers 20 residues from cysteine through phenylalanine. This entry keeps only the CDR3 DNA: 60 bases, framed from base 1. The specimen was peripheral blood, collected in the third trimester of pregnancy. This clonotype originated in a female donor in good health, enrolled as a control in a pregnancy study. The chain uses TRBV5-1 and TRBJ2-3; the central 9 bases match TRBD2. The CDR3 is CASSPLFSAGGTSSTDTQYF. The DNA sequence is TGCGCCAGCAGCCCTCTATTTTCAGCGGGGGGTACCTCTAGCACAGATACGCAGTATTTT.